The next 18 T cell receptor beta chains were all read from a single sample in a study of shared clonotypes between healthy human individuals. Libraries were prepared by immunoSEQ multiplex PCR; TCRdb keeps only in-frame clonotypes and omits some of them. The sample has 950,000 to 1,100,000 clones, about three quarters seen once. The sequenced sample consisted of memory CD4+ T cells sorted from blood. As to subset: CD45RA-negative fraction. These receptors were collected from a man aged 18 to 30 in good health.

This chain connects TRBV30 to TRBJ1-6; weak D call: TRBD1 (5 bases). V gave up 2 bases and J gave up 6 bases, with 11 bases separating them. CDR3 length: 14 amino acids. CDR1 and CDR2 from the germline V gene are GTSNPN and SVGIG (reference sequence). The CDR3 coding sequence is TGTGCCTGGAGTCCGACAGTCGGTAATTCACCCCTCCACTTT. This gives the protein CAWSPTVGNSPLHF.

Regarding this clone: The same CDR3 arises from other DNA sequences in this sample as well. The chain employs TRBV11-2 and TRBJ1-5, with no clear D. CDR1 is SGHAT, CDR2 FQNNGV, per germline. CDR3 length: 14 amino acids. V shed 1 base and J shed 4 bases, with 8 bases lying between them. CDR3 nucleotides: TGTGCCAGCAGCTTAGGGAGCAGTAATCAGCCCCAGCATTTT. Amino acids: CASSLGSSNQPQHF.

The CDR3 loop reads CASSQDRPGDGYTF. The DNA for the CDR3 is TGTGCCAGCAGCCAAGATCGGCCAGGGGATGGCTACACCTTC. The chain links TRBV4-2 to TRBJ1-2, with D tentatively TRBD1 (6 bases). This CDR3 region has 14 residues. Germline lookup yields CDR1 LGHNA and CDR2 YNFKEQ. The V end was cut by 0 bases, the J end by 6 bases, with 11 bases between.

The chain joins TRBV10-3 to TRBJ2-1; 9 bases align to TRBD2. The germline V gene encodes CDR1 ENHRY and CDR2 SYGVKD. The junction had 6 bases not matched to a gene; V was cut back by 4 bases and J by 5 bases. This CDR3 has 15 amino acids. The CDR3 is CAISVQSSGNNEQFF. The DNA for the CDR3 is TGTGCCATCAGTGTTCAGTCTAGCGGGAACAATGAGCAGTTCTTC.

The chain couples TRBV7-2 to TRBJ1-5; D call uncertain. Per the germline V gene, CDR1 is SGHTA and CDR2 is FQGNSA. There are 18 residues in the CDR3. V lost 1 base to trimming and J lost 2 bases, with 18 bases between them. The CDR3 loop reads CASSLGPRFPWGNQPQHF. Written as DNA, the CDR3 is TGTGCCAGCAGCTTAGGGCCACGTTTTCCTTGGGGCAATCAGCCCCAGCATTTT.

The rearrangement links TRBV15 to TRBJ1-6, with D perhaps matching TRBD1 (6 bases). Trimming stripped 0 bases from V and 7 bases from J, with 16 bases between. The CDR3 consists of 17 residues. CDR1 LNHNV and CDR2 YYDKDF come from the germline V gene (reference sequence). The CDR3 sequence is CATSRDPKGGRNSPLHF. The CDR3 region has the DNA TGTGCCACCAGCAGAGACCCAAAGGGGGGTCGGAATTCACCCCTCCACTTT.

The V gene is TRBV5-1, the J gene TRBJ2-1; 12 positions match TRBD2. The V segment lost 2 bases and the J segment 4 bases; nucleotides outside the gene matches: 7. Germline CDR1 SGHRS, CDR2 YFSETQ. The CDR3 length is 17 residues. The CDR3 DNA sequence: TGCGCCAGCAGCTTACCTATCCTAGCGGGGGGGTACAATGAGCAGTTCTTC. Translated, it gives CASSLPILAGGYNEQFF.

The rearrangement joins TRBV13 to TRBJ1-2, with a tentative D call TRBD1 (5 bases). The CDR3 has 15 residues. Between the trimmed V and J ends, which lost 0 bases and 7 bases, there was a span of 15 bases. Germline V lookup: CDR1 PRHDT, CDR2 FYEKMQ (reference sequence). CDR3 amino acids: CASSLGGLKGAGYTF. In DNA, the CDR3 is TGTGCCAGCAGCTTAGGGGGACTCAAGGGCGCTGGCTACACCTTC.

The chain links TRBV19 to TRBJ1-2, with a possible D match to TRBD1 (5 bases). Trimming removed 3 bases at V and 3 bases at J, with 11 bases between. The length of the CDR3 is 14 residues. Germline V gene lookup returns CDR1 LNHDA and CDR2 SQIVND (reference sequence). The CDR3 sequence is CASSIPGIDYGYTF. The CDR3 DNA reads as TGTGCCAGTAGTATCCCAGGGATTGACTATGGCTACACCTTC.

The J gene is TRBJ2-3, the V gene TRBV4-3; 9 bases fit TRBD2. The ends lost 0 bases at V and 2 bases at J; junction bases unmatched: 6. The CDR3 is 17 residues long. Germline loops: CDR1 LGHNA, CDR2 YSLEER. Written as DNA, the CDR3 is TGCGCCAGCAGCCAAGACGGACTAGCGTACACCACAGATACGCAGTATTTT. Translated, it gives CASSQDGLAYTTDTQYF.

This chain joins TRBV7-6 and TRBJ1-1; weak D call: TRBD1 (5 bases). CDR1 and CDR2 (germline): SGHVS, FNYEAQ. The V and J ends lost 1 base and 1 base respectively, with 7 bases between them. The CDR3 is made up of 14 amino acids. DNA of the CDR3: TGTGCCAGCAGCTTAGATGGGACGAACACTGAAGCTTTCTTT. It is translated as CASSLDGTNTEAFF.

This chain links TRBV4-3 with TRBJ2-4; 12 nucleotides match TRBD2. The junction had 3 bases not matched to a gene; V was cut back by 1 base and J by 2 bases. This CDR3 region has 17 residues. The V gene's germline CDR1 is LGHNA and CDR2 YSLEER. The CDR3 bases are TGCGCCAGCAGCCAAGGTGGACTAGCGGGGTCCAAAAACATTCAGTACTTC. Its translation: CASSQGGLAGSKNIQYF.

The gene calls are TRBV7-9 and TRBJ2-5, with D hard to call. The ends were cut back, 2 bases at V and 3 bases at J, with 10 bases in the middle. Germline-derived CDR1 and CDR2 are SEHNR and FQNEAQ (reference sequence). This CDR3 spans 14 amino acids. CDR3 sequence (DNA): TGTGCCAGCAGCTTATTTCTAGACGAAGAGACCCAGTACTTC. Its translation: CASSLFLDEETQYF.

The chain combines TRBV19 with TRBJ2-3; no definite D call. Trimming took off 4 bases at V and 7 bases at J, with 15 bases between the two ends. Germline lookup yields CDR1 LNHDA and CDR2 SQIVND (reference sequence). The CDR3 totals 14 residues. CDR3 loop: CASSNLDRRNTQYF. CDR3 bases: TGTGCCAGTAGTAATCTAGATAGGCGCAATACGCAGTATTTT.

V and J are TRBV5-4 and TRBJ2-1, with D hard to call. The V and J ends lost 6 bases and 5 bases respectively, with 18 bases between them. Germline CDR1 and CDR2: SGHNT and YYREEE (reference sequence). The CDR3 spans 15 residues. CDR3 sequence reads: CASTAGVLANNEQFF. Here the CDR3 DNA reads TGTGCCAGCACCGCCGGAGTACTCGCCAACAATGAGCAGTTCTTC.

The count of this clone is one. The J gene is TRBJ1-6, the V gene TRBV10-2, with 7 bases that match TRBD1. The V gene end was trimmed by 5 bases and the J gene end by 6 bases; junction bases not matched to a gene: 4. Germline V gene sequence: CDR1 WSHSY, CDR2 SAAADI. The CDR3 length is 14 residues. The DNA for the CDR3 is TGCGCCAGCAGTTCAGGGGGAAGTAATTCACCCCTCCACTTT. This gives the protein CASSSGGSNSPLHF.

The CDR3 coding sequence is TGTGCCAGCAGCTTAATAGCCCTCCAAGAGCAGTACTTC. This translates into CASSLIALQEQYF. This sequence joins TRBV7-9 and TRBJ2-7, with D unclear. The CDR3 has 13 amino acids. CDR1 and CDR2 from the germline V gene are SEHNR and FQNEAQ (reference sequence). V lost 2 bases to trimming and J lost 7 bases, with 12 bases between them.

This clone was seen a few times. The chain carries TRBV28 and TRBJ2-7, with a possible D match to TRBD1 (5 bases). Trimming left V 10 bases short and J 4 bases short, with 14 bases between. CDR1 and CDR2 (germline): MDHEN, SYDVKM. The CDR3 consists of 12 residues. The CDR3, as DNA: TGTGCCACAAAAGGCTCAGGGTACGAGCAGTACTTC. Translating gives CATKGSGYEQYF.